The 28 T cell receptor beta chains below were found in one sample sequenced in a study of identical twins. TCRdb re-analysed the 5' RACE reads in MiXCR, keeping a single row per CDR3 protein. The profile shows fewer than 350,000 distinct CDR3 sequences, under 9.5% of them singletons. The same data also went into a second study, on yellow fever vaccine responses in identical twins.

Sample: memory (CD45RO+) T cells sorted from blood. The receptor source for this set is a woman aged 18-35 years in good health.

This clonotype came up a few times. The CDR3 nucleotides are TGTGCCAGCAGCTTAGGGGGGGACGGTGGCACAGATACGCAGTATTTT. It encodes CASSLGGDGGTDTQYF. The J gene is TRBJ2-3, the V gene TRBV5-6; TRBD2 is a possible D gene (7 bases). This CDR3 spans 16 amino acids. Germline CDR1 and CDR2: SGHDT and YYEEEE. Trimming left V 2 bases short and J 1 base short, with 14 bases between.

This clonotype was found many times. The chain combines TRBV20-1 with TRBJ1-5, with D tentatively TRBD1 (5 bases). CDR3 length: 15 residues. CDR1 is DFQATT, CDR2 SNEGSKA, per germline (reference sequence). Trimming stripped 5 bases from V and 0 bases from J, with 14 bases between. CDR3 loop: CSARDSQHSNQPQHF. Written as DNA, the CDR3 is TGCAGTGCTCGCGACAGCCAACATAGCAATCAGCCCCAGCATTTT.

This clonotype was detected many times. The V gene is TRBV9, the J gene TRBJ1-3; D is possibly TRBD1 (5 bases). V lost 4 bases to trimming and J lost 0 bases, with 17 bases between them. Germline values: CDR1 SGDLS, CDR2 YYNGEE. The CDR3 spans 17 residues. CDR3 nucleotides: TGTGCCAGCAGCAACCTGGGGGGACGGGGCTCTGGAAACACCATATATTTT. Translation: CASSNLGGRGSGNTIYF. Supplemented by reference TRBV9 and TRBJ1-3, the full variable domain reads DSGVTQTPKHLITATGQRVTLRCSPRSGDLSVYWYQQSLDQGLQFLIQYYNGEERAKGNILERFSAQQFPDLHSELNLSSLELGDSALYFCASSNLGGRGSGNTIYFGEGSWLTVV.

The CDR3 DNA follows: TGCGCCAGCAGCTCATCCGGGACAGATTTGTACAATGAGCAGTTCTTC. Its translation: CASSSSGTDLYNEQFF. J is TRBJ2-1 and V is TRBV5-1, with 7 bases that match TRBD1. The CDR3 runs 16 residues. Trimming at V came to 3 bases and at J to 4 bases, leaving 10 bases not matched to a gene. The germline V gene has CDR1 SGHRS and CDR2 YFSETQ.

The genes are TRBV15 and TRBJ1-1; no definite D call. CDR1 and CDR2 (germline): LNHNV, YYDKDF (reference sequence). The CDR3 is 11 residues long. The V end was cut by 2 bases, the J end by 5 bases, with 3 bases between. The CDR3 DNA follows: TGTGCCACCAGCAGACGTACTGAAGCTTTCTTT. It yields the protein CATSRRTEAFF.

This clonotype was found a few times. The chain couples TRBV20-1 to TRBJ2-3; D is possibly TRBD2 (5 bases). V lost 6 bases to trimming and J lost 2 bases, with 15 bases between them. Germline lookup yields CDR1 DFQATT and CDR2 SNEGSKA (reference sequence). The CDR3 length is 14 residues. CDR3 residues: CSASGRKTTDTQYF. The CDR3 nucleotides are TGCAGTGCGAGCGGCAGAAAAACCACAGATACGCAGTATTTT.

J is TRBJ1-1 and V is TRBV5-4, with 9 bases that match TRBD1. Per germline, CDR1 SGHNT and CDR2 YYREEE (reference sequence). CDR3 length: 18 residues. J was trimmed by 11 bases and V by 0 bases; bases with no gene match: 20. Here the CDR3 DNA reads TGTGCCAGCAGCTTGGGACGAATGGGTACAGGGGGCAAATCAAGGGCTTTCTTT. Translation: CASSLGRMGTGGKSRAFF.

The chain has TRBV28 and TRBJ2-3; D is perhaps TRBD2 (5 bases). V lost 2 bases to trimming and J lost 9 bases, with 6 bases between them. The CDR3 contains 11 residues. CDR1 MDHEN and CDR2 SYDVKM come from the germline V gene. The CDR3 sequence is CASSLGRTQYF. CDR3 bases: TGTGCCAGCAGTTTAGGGAGAACGCAGTATTTT. Using reference TRBV28 and TRBJ2-3 for the parts outside the CDR3, the full variable domain is DVKVTQSSRYLVKRTGEKVFLECVQDMDHENMFWYRQDPGLGLRLIYFSYDVKMKEKGDIPEGYSVSREKKERFSLILESASTNQTSMYLCASSLGRTQYFGPGTRLTVL.

The table lists this clonotype with many counts. The chain joins TRBV29-1 to TRBJ1-5; no clear D gene. The germline V and J ends were trimmed by 6 bases and 0 bases, with 9 bases remaining between them. The CDR3 is 13 amino acids. Germline loops: CDR1 SQVTM, CDR2 ANQGSEA. CDR3 sequence reads: CSVASGSNQPQHF. The DNA of the CDR3 is TGCAGCGTGGCTTCAGGTAGCAATCAGCCCCAGCATTTT.

This clonotype has at least ten counts. The chain couples TRBV5-1 to TRBJ1-4; D is unresolved. The V gene lost 3 bases and the J gene lost 0 bases, with 15 bases spanning the gap. The length of the CDR3 is 17 residues. Germline V CDR1 and CDR2: SGHRS, YFSETQ. The chain's CDR3 is CASSSGAPVATNEKLFF. CDR3 DNA sequence: TGCGCCAGCAGCTCAGGTGCCCCGGTGGCAACTAATGAAAAACTGTTTTTT.

This chain links TRBV11-2 with TRBJ2-7; 8 nucleotides agree with TRBD2. Trimming at V came to 1 base and at J to 3 bases, leaving 11 bases not matched to a gene. This CDR3 comprises 17 residues. CDR1 SGHAT and CDR2 FQNNGV come from the germline V gene. The CDR3 region is CASSLVRGGRSDYEQYF. CDR3 sequence (DNA): TGTGCCAGCAGCTTAGTACGGGGGGGGCGGTCAGACTACGAGCAGTACTTC.

This clonotype was seen only a few times. J is TRBJ1-4 and V is TRBV6-5; no clear D gene. The CDR3 totals 14 residues. The V gene lost 6 bases and the J gene lost 8 bases, with 16 bases spanning the gap. The germline V gene encodes CDR1 MNHEY and CDR2 SVGAGI. The CDR3 here is CASSYKKGWEKLFF. The CDR3 DNA follows: TGTGCCAGCAGCTATAAGAAGGGATGGGAAAAACTGTTTTTT.

This clonotype has only a few counts. V gene TRBV20-1 combines with J gene TRBJ2-1; 8 bases are a match to TRBD2. The CDR3 loop spans 17 amino acids. CDR1 and CDR2 (germline): DFQATT, SNEGSKA (reference sequence). Trimming took 1 base from V and 3 from J; bases not matched to a gene: 11. CDR3 residues: CSARVPRGGRIYNEQFF. In DNA form, the CDR3 reads TGCAGTGCTAGAGTCCCCCGGGGGGGGCGGATCTACAATGAGCAGTTCTTC.

This clonotype was recorded a few times. The chain's CDR3 is CSAQAGAEQFF. The CDR3 nucleotides read TGCAGTGCCCAGGCAGGGGCCGAGCAGTTCTTC. The rearrangement links TRBV20-1 to TRBJ2-1, with D maybe TRBD1 (6 bases). The germline CDR1 and CDR2 sequences are DFQATT and SNEGSKA (reference sequence). The V end lost 6 bases, the J end lost 10 bases, and 13 bases lay between the germline ends. The CDR3 has 11 residues.

This clonotype was recorded a few times. The V call is TRBV24-1, the J call TRBJ2-1; no definite D call. Germline assignment: CDR1 KGHDR and CDR2 SFDVKD. The CDR3 runs to 14 residues. With 5 bases removed from V and 7 bases from J, the gap between germline ends came to 14 bases. CDR3 sequence (DNA): TGTGCCACCAGTGGATTCGACCTCGGAAATGAGCAGTTCTTC. It codes for CATSGFDLGNEQFF.

The chain is built from TRBV6-4 and TRBJ2-2, with D hard to call. Germline V gives CDR1 MRHNA, CDR2 SNTAGT. The V end lost 4 bases, the J end lost 4 bases, and 7 bases lay between the germline ends. The length of the CDR3 is 13 residues. Written as DNA, the CDR3 is TGTGCCAGCAGTGCTCACACCACCGGGGAGCTGTTTTTT. This gives the protein CASSAHTTGELFF.

The rearrangement links TRBV28 to TRBJ1-6; D perhaps matches TRBD1 (6 bases). Germline V gives CDR1 MDHEN, CDR2 SYDVKM. This CDR3 spans 15 amino acids. V lost 11 bases and J lost 5, with 19 bases in between. The CDR3 reads CAGRRPDSHNSPLHF. The CDR3 DNA follows: TGTGCCGGCCGTCGGCCGGACAGTCATAATTCACCCCTCCACTTT.

This clonotype was counted a few times. V is TRBV28 and J is TRBJ2-1; 8 bases line up with TRBD1. In germline, CDR1 is MDHEN, CDR2 SYDVKM. The CDR3 sequence is 15 residues long. V trimming: 6 bases; J trimming: 1 base; junction bases outside the gene matches: 5. The CDR3 DNA follows: TGTGCCAGCAGCTCCGACAGGGGATCCTACAATGAGCAGTTCTTC. Translating gives CASSSDRGSYNEQFF.

This clonotype turned up a few times. V usage is TRBV2 and J usage is TRBJ2-3; D possibly corresponds to TRBD1 (6 bases). Germline CDR1 reads SNHLY; CDR2 reads FYNNEI. Trimming shortened V by 4 bases and J by 0 bases, and 8 bases separated the two germline ends. CDR3 size: 14 residues. The CDR3 protein is CASSGQGSTDTQYF. The CDR3 DNA is TGTGCCAGCAGTGGGCAGGGGAGCACAGATACGCAGTATTTT. The complete variable domain, with remaining parts taken from reference TRBV2 and TRBJ2-3, reads EPEVTQTPSHQVTQMGQEVILRCVPISNHLYFYWYRQILGQKVEFLVSFYNNEISEKSEIFDDQFSVERPDGSNFTLKIRSTKLEDSAMYFCASSGQGSTDTQYFGPGTRLTVL.

The chain links TRBV23-1 to TRBJ1-1; D is possibly TRBD1 (5 bases). TRBV23-1 is identified as an open reading frame with a role that is uncertain. Trimming removed 0 bases at V and 4 bases at J, with 12 bases between. This CDR3 is built from 15 residues. CDR3 DNA sequence: TGCGCCAGCAGTCAATCGCGACAGCTGGCCACTGAAGCTTTCTTT. This sequence encodes CASSQSRQLATEAFF.

At least ten counts were recorded for this clonotype. V usage is TRBV7-2 and J usage is TRBJ1-2, with D possibly matching TRBD1 (5 bases). V was pared by 4 bases and J by 5 bases, with 8 bases between. This CDR3 has 12 amino acids. In germline, CDR1 is SGHTA, CDR2 FQGNSA. Here the CDR3 reads CASSSGGYGYTF. DNA of the CDR3: TGTGCCAGCAGCTCCGGGGGTTATGGCTACACCTTC.

In this sample, this clonotype turned up many times. The chain joins TRBV4-2 to TRBJ2-1, with D perhaps matching TRBD1 or TRBD2 (5 bases each). V lost 1 base and J 2 bases, leaving 15 bases between the germline ends. The CDR3 length is 17 residues. CDR1 and CDR2 from the germline V gene are LGHNA and YNFKEQ. CDR3 coding DNA: TGTGCCAGCAGCCAAGCGGGACGGAAGGGGCCCTACAATGAGCAGTTCTTC. Its protein product is CASSQAGRKGPYNEQFF.

The chain links TRBV6-1 to TRBJ1-3, with D possibly being TRBD1 (6 bases). The CDR3 extends over 15 amino acids. V shed 1 base and J shed 4 bases, with 11 bases lying between them. Germline V gene data show CDR1 as MNHNS and CDR2 as SASEGT. In nucleotides, the CDR3 is TGTGCCAGCAGTGAAGGTTGGGGGCGAGGAAACACCATATATTTT. The encoded protein is CASSEGWGRGNTIYF.

This clonotype has a handful of counts. The V gene is TRBV9, the J gene TRBJ1-4, with D perhaps matching TRBD1 (6 bases). CDR3 length: 15 amino acids. Looked up from germline, CDR1 is SGDLS and CDR2 is YYNGEE. The ends were cut back, 0 bases at V and 10 bases at J, with 16 bases in the middle. The CDR3 sequence: CASSVAGHPEGKLFF. In DNA form, the CDR3 reads TGTGCCAGCAGCGTAGCGGGACACCCTGAGGGAAAACTGTTTTTT.

This clonotype was recorded many times. This rearrangement joins TRBV5-6 to TRBJ2-5; possible D gene TRBD2, 5 bases. With 0 bases removed from V and 2 bases from J, the gap between germline ends came to 23 bases. CDR3 size: 19 residues. Germline V gene sequence: CDR1 SGHDT, CDR2 YYEEEE. CDR3 bases: TGTGCCAGCAGCTTGGCCGACTACAGAAAAGCTCCCTCTCAAGAGACCCAGTACTTC. This sequence encodes CASSLADYRKAPSQETQYF.

There are many counts of this clonotype. For the CDR3, the DNA is TGTGCCAGCAGCTCCAAAGCAGGGGGGGGAAACAATGAGCAGTTCTTC. It is translated as CASSSKAGGGNNEQFF. The chain employs TRBV11-2 and TRBJ2-1, with D perhaps being TRBD1 or TRBD2 (7 bases each). V lost 4 bases to trimming and J lost 5 bases, with 18 bases between them. Per germline, CDR1 SGHAT and CDR2 FQNNGV. The CDR3 runs 16 residues.

The V and J genes are TRBV20-1 and TRBJ2-7; D possibly uses TRBD1 or TRBD2 (7 bases each). This CDR3 spans 14 amino acids. V was pared by 6 bases and J by 1 base, with 16 bases between. The germline V gene encodes CDR1 DFQATT and CDR2 SNEGSKA (reference sequence). CDR3: CSAGQRGQSYEQYF. The CDR3 DNA follows: TGCAGTGCCGGCCAGCGGGGACAGTCCTACGAGCAGTACTTC.

This clonotype was observed many times. The chain links TRBV7-2 to TRBJ2-3; the match to TRBD2 covers 9 bases. Germline trimming cut 4 bases from V and 1 base from J; bases unmatched to any gene: 3. The CDR3 is 15 residues long. Germline lookup yields CDR1 SGHTA and CDR2 FQGNSA. The CDR3: CASSSSGTRTDTQYF. The CDR3 DNA is TGTGCCAGCAGCTCTAGCGGGACCCGCACAGATACGCAGTATTTT.